This T cell receptor beta chain was sequenced in a study of PD-1 blockade in classical Hodgkin lymphoma. Repertoires were generated with immunoSEQ multiplex PCR, while TCRdb's copy carries only in-frame clones and drops some. The sample carries tens of thousands of clones, approximately 64% recorded once. From germline, CDR1 is SGHRS and CDR2 YFSETQ. V lost 4 bases, J lost 4 bases, and 14 bases lay in between. This CDR3 comprises 14 residues. Autologous stem cell transplantation was followed by relapse in every patient, and brentuximab vedotin exposure varied. The sequencing used peripheral blood mononuclear cells (PBMCs), collected at baseline. The rearrangement links TRBV5-1 to TRBJ1-1; no reliable D call. The receptor's source is a human donor with classical Hodgkin lymphoma. As DNA, the CDR3 is TGCGCCAGCAGCCTAGACGGATGGATCACTGAAGCTTTCTTT. Amino acid sequence: CASSLDGWITEAFF.